This T cell receptor (beta chain) emerged from a study of blood T cell repertoires in COVID-19. As for the study in general: From the United States, Italy and Spain came samples of acute and convalescent COVID-19. PBMCs, B-cell-depleted T cells, or T cells provided the cDNA or gDNA that made up the material.

Authors' processing steps: Nucleated cell counts were estimated from reference gene primer amplification. The repertoire was sequenced with immunoSEQ multiplex PCR; TCRdb's copy has only in-frame clones and lacks some. V, J and clone size derive from that table, while D and trimming were established from the DNA sequence. Altogether about 50,000 clones are present, less than 90% being singletons, with the ten largest covering roughly a quarter. Trimming took 3 bases from V and 5 from J; bases not matched to a gene: 8. Germline loops: CDR1 MGHRA, CDR2 YSYEKL. The CDR3 has 15 residues. The sequenced material came from peripheral blood. The TCR was taken from a human donor in a cohort sampled during active COVID-19. The genes are TRBV4-1 and TRBJ1-2; 8 bases map to TRBD1. In DNA form, the CDR3 reads TGCGCCAGCAGCCAGGAGACAGGGGTAGGGTATGGCTACACCTTC. Protein product: CASSQETGVGYGYTF.